A single sample gave rise to the 32 T cell receptor beta chains below, sequenced in a study of T cells in Graves' hyperthyroidism and ophthalmopathy (dated by TCRdb to between 2018 and 2021). Library prep was done by multiplex PCR. TCRdb shows the sequencer as Illumina HiSeq 2000. The TCR beta CDR3 regions were amplified from RNA transcripts. The TCR CDR3 was subjected to a first round of RT-PCR using the HTBI primer set and the Qiagen OneStep RT-PCR kit. Starting from the raw public reads, TCRdb applied fastp trimming at Q25, assembled clones with MiXCR and retained in-frame beta chains. Rows are unified per CDR3 protein, each entry keeping the most common DNA and genes. In all, the sample holds roughly 650,000 distinct CDR3 sequences, and 15% to 20% of those were seen once. Together, the top ten hold around 3.3% of the sample. Input material: blood. These TCRs come from a woman aged 40 to 55 with Graves' ophthalmopathy.

This clonotype has just a few counts. The chain uses TRBV12-3 or TRBV12-4 and TRBJ1-5, with D tentatively TRBD1 (5 bases). With 3 bases removed from V and 6 bases from J, the gap between germline ends came to 12 bases. CDR3 length: 14 amino acids. CDR3 loop: CASSFSGGGQPQHF. The CDR3 DNA reads TGTGCCAGCAGTTTTTCGGGGGGAGGTCAGCCCCAGCATTTT.

This clonotype was detected a few times. The chain is built from TRBV5-1 and TRBJ2-6; no definite D call. Germline values: CDR1 SGHRS, CDR2 YFSETQ. V was shortened by 7 bases and J by 3 bases, with 11 bases between the two germline ends. The CDR3 is 14 residues long. The CDR3 bases are TGCGCCAGCGGAGACCCTAGTGGGGCCAACGTCCTGACTTTC. Protein: CASGDPSGANVLTF.

In its sample, this clonotype was seen many times. The chain couples TRBV20-1 to TRBJ2-1; possible D gene TRBD1, 6 bases. The germline V and J ends were trimmed by 4 bases and 10 bases, with 14 bases remaining between them. Germline V gives CDR1 DFQATT, CDR2 SNEGSKA (reference sequence). The CDR3 loop spans 12 amino acids. Written as DNA, the CDR3 is TGCAGTGCTATTGCCGGGCAGGGGGAGCAGTTCTTC. This encodes CSAIAGQGEQFF.

The CDR3 DNA is TGCGCCAGCAGCTTGGTGGGGAGCGAGCAGTACTTC. Its translation: CASSLVGSEQYF. The chain combines TRBV5-1 with TRBJ2-7; D perhaps matches TRBD2 (5 bases). Trimming left V 0 bases short and J 6 bases short, with 7 bases between. CDR3 length equals 12 residues. Germline lookup yields CDR1 SGHRS and CDR2 YFSETQ.

This chain joins TRBV29-1 and TRBJ1-4; weak D call: TRBD1 (6 bases). Trimming left V 4 bases short and J 11 bases short, with 17 bases between. The CDR3 covers 13 residues. From germline, CDR1 is SQVTM and CDR2 ANQGSEA. The CDR3 coding sequence is TGCAGCGTTGGTCCCGGACAGCGGGACAAACTGTTTTTT. Amino acid sequence: CSVGPGQRDKLFF.

This clonotype was seen repeatedly, ten times or more. The chain uses TRBV28 and TRBJ2-3, with D possibly called TRBD1 or TRBD2 (6 bases each). Germline V lookup: CDR1 MDHEN, CDR2 SYDVKM. This CDR3 has 15 amino acids. The germline V and J ends were trimmed by 6 bases and 2 bases, with 15 bases remaining between them. In nucleotides, the CDR3 is TGTGCCAGCAGGATTGGGGGGCAGGACACAGATACGCAGTATTTT. Its translation is CASRIGGQDTDTQYF.

The V and J genes are TRBV28 and TRBJ1-1; 8 bases are shared with TRBD1. V trimming: 3 bases; J trimming: 4 bases; junction bases outside the gene matches: 4. The CDR3 runs to 14 residues. The germline V gene encodes CDR1 MDHEN and CDR2 SYDVKM. In DNA form, the CDR3 reads TGTGCCAGCAGTTTGCCGGGACAGGCCACTGAAGCTTTCTTT. It translates to CASSLPGQATEAFF.

The chain recombines TRBV10-3 with TRBJ2-1, with 8 bases identical to TRBD1. Germline loops: CDR1 ENHRY, CDR2 SYGVKD. The V segment lost 4 bases and the J segment 3 bases; nucleotides outside the gene matches: 8. This CDR3 spans 16 amino acids. CDR3 sequence: CAISGRSGQVYNEQFF. The DNA of the CDR3 is TGTGCCATCAGTGGTAGGTCGGGACAGGTCTACAATGAGCAGTTCTTC.

This clonotype was seen at least ten times. This chain links TRBV28 with TRBJ2-7, with D uncertain. Trimming took 2 bases from V and 2 from J, leaving 10 bases between them. This CDR3 spans 14 amino acids. Germline V gene lookup returns CDR1 MDHEN and CDR2 SYDVKM. The CDR3 DNA is TGTGCCAGCAGTTTAAGTGGGGTACCCTACGAGCAGTACTTC. Encoded protein: CASSLSGVPYEQYF.

This clonotype came up a few times. The chain has TRBV12-3 or TRBV12-4 and TRBJ2-2; tentatively, D is TRBD1 or TRBD2 (5 bases each). This CDR3 has 16 amino acids. V lost 7 bases, J lost 0 bases, and 15 bases lay in between. The CDR3: CASTHRGTANTGELFF. In DNA, the CDR3 is TGTGCCAGCACCCATCGGGGCACAGCGAACACCGGGGAGCTGTTTTTT.

This clonotype has only one observation. V usage is TRBV4-1 and J usage is TRBJ1-6, with a tentative D call TRBD1 (6 bases). Germline V lookup: CDR1 MGHRA, CDR2 YSYEKL. This CDR3 comprises 16 residues. V was trimmed by 3 bases and J by 0 bases, leaving 9 bases between them. The CDR3 DNA follows: TGCGCCAGCAGCCAGTCGGACAGCTCCTATAATTCACCCCTCCACTTT. It yields the protein CASSQSDSSYNSPLHF.

This clonotype was recorded at least ten times. The CDR3 region has the DNA TGCAGTTCTTATAACCTTGTTTTCAGCGAGGCTAACTATGGCTACACCTTC. Protein: CSSYNLVFSEANYGYTF. The chain links TRBV20-1 to TRBJ1-2; D call uncertain. Germline V gene data show CDR1 as DFQATT and CDR2 as SNEGSKA (reference sequence). CDR3 length: 17 amino acids. Trimming removed 8 bases at V and 0 bases at J, with 25 bases between.

The chain has TRBV4-1 and TRBJ1-3; no definite D call. This CDR3 is 16 amino acids long. Per the germline V gene, CDR1 is MGHRA and CDR2 is YSYEKL. Trimming removed 0 bases from V and 0 bases from J, with 9 bases in between. The CDR3 sequence is CASSQETANSGNTIYF. The DNA for the CDR3 is TGCGCCAGCAGCCAAGAAACTGCAAACTCTGGAAACACCATATATTTT.

The chain carries TRBV5-1 and TRBJ1-4; unclear D gene. Per germline, CDR1 SGHRS and CDR2 YFSETQ. The CDR3 spans 15 residues. V was pared by 4 bases and J by 8 bases, with 18 bases between. The CDR3 here is CASSTTGSIEEKLFF. CDR3 nucleotides: TGCGCCAGCAGCACCACGGGAAGTATCGAGGAAAAACTGTTTTTT.

This clonotype was observed a few times. A much larger clone differs by one base, so this may be a read error. The chain couples TRBV28 to TRBJ2-7; 8 bases match TRBD1. The ends lost 1 base at V and 5 bases at J; junction bases unmatched: 4. The V gene's germline CDR1 is MDHEN and CDR2 SYDVKM. This CDR3 region has 14 residues. Here the CDR3 DNA reads TGTGCCAGCAGTTTATCCGGACAGGGTGACGAGCAGTACTTC. It yields the protein CASSLSGQGDEQYF.

The chain recombines TRBV11-2 with TRBJ2-3; the match to TRBD2 covers 12 bases. The germline CDR1 and CDR2 sequences are SGHAT and FQNNGV. Trimming at V came to 5 bases and at J to 5 bases, leaving 5 bases not matched to a gene. The CDR3 covers 15 residues. The CDR3 here is CASSTPGLAGDTQYF. The CDR3 DNA sequence: TGTGCCAGCAGCACTCCGGGACTAGCGGGAGATACGCAGTATTTT.

This sequence joins TRBV20-1 and TRBJ2-3; D unclear. CDR3 length equals 12 residues. V lost 5 bases to trimming and J lost 2 bases, with 8 bases between them. CDR1 DFQATT and CDR2 SNEGSKA come from the germline V gene (reference sequence). The CDR3 spells CSAPTSTDTQYF. The CDR3 nucleotides read TGCAGTGCTCCGACTTCCACAGATACGCAGTATTTT.

In this sample, this clonotype turned up many times. This chain joins TRBV11-2 and TRBJ2-2; 11 nucleotides line up with TRBD1. Germline trimming cut 7 bases from V and 6 bases from J; bases unmatched to any gene: 7. This CDR3 is 15 amino acids long. Germline CDR1 and CDR2: SGHAT and FQNNGV. The CDR3 loop is CASIGRGQGAGELFF. In DNA, the CDR3 is TGTGCCAGCATCGGGCGGGGACAGGGGGCCGGGGAGCTGTTTTTT.

This clonotype occurred many times. This rearrangement joins TRBV6-1 to TRBJ2-7; 10 bases fit TRBD2. The CDR3 sequence is 15 residues long. Trimming cost V 6 bases and J 3 bases; bases outside gene matches: 8. Germline CDR1 reads MNHNS; CDR2 reads SASEGT. The CDR3 DNA reads as TGTGCCAGCAGCACCGGGACTAGCGCATACTACGAGCAGTACTTC. Its protein product is CASSTGTSAYYEQYF.

The J gene is TRBJ2-7, the V gene TRBV20-1, with D perhaps given as TRBD1 or TRBD2 (6 bases each). The CDR3 spans 15 residues. V was clipped by 4 bases and J by 0 bases, with 16 bases between them. Germline loops: CDR1 DFQATT, CDR2 SNEGSKA (reference sequence). In DNA, the CDR3 is TGCAGTGCTAACAATCGGGGGCTTCTCTCCTACGAGCAGTACTTC. Translating gives CSANNRGLLSYEQYF.

This clonotype has only a few counts. This chain connects TRBV6-1 to TRBJ2-3; 8 nucleotides align to TRBD2. This CDR3 contains 14 residues. Germline V gene sequence: CDR1 MNHNS, CDR2 SASEGT. The ends lost 5 bases at V and 3 bases at J; junction bases unmatched: 4. CDR3 DNA: TGTGCCAGCAGTTTAGCGGGAATGACAGATACGCAGTATTTT. The encoded protein is CASSLAGMTDTQYF.

The rearrangement links TRBV13 to TRBJ1-4; no clear D. Trimming pared 5 bases from V and 5 bases from J, leaving 18 bases between. The CDR3 loop spans 16 amino acids. Germline V lookup: CDR1 PRHDT, CDR2 FYEKMQ (reference sequence). The CDR3 loop is CASSISYFSGNEKLFF. DNA of the CDR3: TGTGCCAGCAGCATATCGTATTTCTCTGGGAATGAAAAACTGTTTTTT.

The V and J genes are TRBV5-1 and TRBJ2-1, with TRBD2 as a possible D gene (6 bases). CDR1 and CDR2 (germline): SGHRS, YFSETQ. V was cut by 4 bases and J by 7 bases, with 18 bases left in between. This CDR3 has 15 residues. CDR3 DNA: TGCGCCAGCAGCCTGACTAGGCCGACCAGAAATGAGCAGTTCTTC. Translation gives CASSLTRPTRNEQFF.

This clonotype showed up just a few times. J is TRBJ2-6 and V is TRBV29-1; D is unclear. The CDR3 length is 15 residues. Germline V gene data show CDR1 as SQVTM and CDR2 as ANQGSEA. V dropped 5 bases and J dropped 0 bases, with 11 bases sitting between them. CDR3 loop: CSVKASGSGANVLTF. Here the CDR3 DNA reads TGCAGCGTTAAGGCGTCGGGCTCTGGGGCCAACGTCCTGACTTTC.

The table lists this clonotype with a few counts. For the CDR3, the DNA is TGTGCCACCCGTGCCTCGGGACAAGAGACCCAGTACTTC. It translates to CATRASGQETQYF. The chain uses TRBV6-2 or TRBV6-3 and TRBJ2-5; D perhaps matches TRBD2 (5 bases). Germline values: CDR1 MNHEY, CDR2 SVGEGT. Trimming removed 10 bases from V and 2 bases from J, with 14 bases in between. The CDR3 is 13 amino acids.

This clonotype occurred a few times. The CDR3 reads CSALLLENTGELFF. In DNA form, the CDR3 reads TGCAGTGCCCTGCTACTAGAGAACACCGGGGAGCTGTTTTTT. The chain uses TRBV20-1 and TRBJ2-2; possible D gene TRBD2, 5 bases. The CDR3 covers 14 residues. From germline, CDR1 is DFQATT and CDR2 SNEGSKA (reference sequence). Trimming cost V 6 bases and J 1 base, with 12 bases left between them.

As regards this clonotype: This could be a read error, since a much larger clone is one nucleotide away. The V and J genes are TRBV7-3 and TRBJ2-3, with D perhaps matching TRBD1 or TRBD2 (6 bases each). CDR1 SGHTA and CDR2 FQGTGA come from the germline V gene. V lost 5 bases, J lost 2 bases, and 14 bases lay in between. This CDR3 spans 15 amino acids. This chain's CDR3 is CASSPNRGDTDTQYF. CDR3 coding DNA: TGTGCCAGCAGCCCCAATAGGGGGGACACAGATACGCAGTATTTT.

This CDR3 reads CASSLEQTEKLFF. The DNA of the CDR3 is TGCGCCAGCAGCTTGGAGCAGACTGAAAAACTGTTTTTT. The chain has TRBV5-1 and TRBJ1-4; D gene unclear. Trimming stripped 0 bases from V and 7 bases from J, with 7 bases between. The CDR3 contains 13 residues. Germline V gene sequence: CDR1 SGHRS, CDR2 YFSETQ. The entire variable domain, with the rest obtained from reference TRBV5-1 and TRBJ1-4, is as follows: KAGVTQTPRYLIKTRGQQVTLSCSPISGHRSVSWYQQTPGQGLQFLFEYFSETQRNKGNFPGRFSGRQFSNSRSEMNVSTLELGDSALYLCASSLEQTEKLFFGSGTQLSVL.

This clonotype was recorded at least ten times. This sequence joins TRBV2 and TRBJ2-5; no definite D call. The CDR3 totals 13 residues. Germline V CDR1 and CDR2: SNHLY, FYNNEI. V lost 3 bases and J lost 1, with 6 bases in between. For the CDR3, the DNA is TGTGCCAGCAGTGAGTTTACCCAAGAGACCCAGTACTTC. It yields the protein CASSEFTQETQYF.

The V gene is TRBV18, the J gene TRBJ1-1; D not certain. V lost 1 base to trimming and J lost 3 bases, with 9 bases between them. CDR1 is KGHSH, CDR2 LQKENI, per germline. The CDR3 runs 14 residues. CDR3 bases: TGTGCCAGCTCACCACGGAATGGGGACACTGAAGCTTTCTTT. Translating gives CASSPRNGDTEAFF.

The rearrangement uses TRBV12-3 or TRBV12-4 and TRBJ2-2; D is undetermined. There are 13 residues in the CDR3. V was cut by 8 bases and J by 10 bases, with 17 bases left in between. The DNA for the CDR3 is TGTGCCAGCGTACCCTCCTCCCGAGAGGAGCTGTTTTTT. Its protein is CASVPSSREELFF.

This clonotype was found many times. This chain links TRBV2 with TRBJ2-7; no firm D call. The CDR3 runs to 11 residues. The V end lost 4 bases, the J end lost 5 bases, and 6 bases lay between the germline ends. Germline V gene data show CDR1 as SNHLY and CDR2 as FYNNEI. The CDR3 region has the DNA TGTGCCAGCAGTGTCTTAGACGAGCAGTACTTC. It codes for CASSVLDEQYF.